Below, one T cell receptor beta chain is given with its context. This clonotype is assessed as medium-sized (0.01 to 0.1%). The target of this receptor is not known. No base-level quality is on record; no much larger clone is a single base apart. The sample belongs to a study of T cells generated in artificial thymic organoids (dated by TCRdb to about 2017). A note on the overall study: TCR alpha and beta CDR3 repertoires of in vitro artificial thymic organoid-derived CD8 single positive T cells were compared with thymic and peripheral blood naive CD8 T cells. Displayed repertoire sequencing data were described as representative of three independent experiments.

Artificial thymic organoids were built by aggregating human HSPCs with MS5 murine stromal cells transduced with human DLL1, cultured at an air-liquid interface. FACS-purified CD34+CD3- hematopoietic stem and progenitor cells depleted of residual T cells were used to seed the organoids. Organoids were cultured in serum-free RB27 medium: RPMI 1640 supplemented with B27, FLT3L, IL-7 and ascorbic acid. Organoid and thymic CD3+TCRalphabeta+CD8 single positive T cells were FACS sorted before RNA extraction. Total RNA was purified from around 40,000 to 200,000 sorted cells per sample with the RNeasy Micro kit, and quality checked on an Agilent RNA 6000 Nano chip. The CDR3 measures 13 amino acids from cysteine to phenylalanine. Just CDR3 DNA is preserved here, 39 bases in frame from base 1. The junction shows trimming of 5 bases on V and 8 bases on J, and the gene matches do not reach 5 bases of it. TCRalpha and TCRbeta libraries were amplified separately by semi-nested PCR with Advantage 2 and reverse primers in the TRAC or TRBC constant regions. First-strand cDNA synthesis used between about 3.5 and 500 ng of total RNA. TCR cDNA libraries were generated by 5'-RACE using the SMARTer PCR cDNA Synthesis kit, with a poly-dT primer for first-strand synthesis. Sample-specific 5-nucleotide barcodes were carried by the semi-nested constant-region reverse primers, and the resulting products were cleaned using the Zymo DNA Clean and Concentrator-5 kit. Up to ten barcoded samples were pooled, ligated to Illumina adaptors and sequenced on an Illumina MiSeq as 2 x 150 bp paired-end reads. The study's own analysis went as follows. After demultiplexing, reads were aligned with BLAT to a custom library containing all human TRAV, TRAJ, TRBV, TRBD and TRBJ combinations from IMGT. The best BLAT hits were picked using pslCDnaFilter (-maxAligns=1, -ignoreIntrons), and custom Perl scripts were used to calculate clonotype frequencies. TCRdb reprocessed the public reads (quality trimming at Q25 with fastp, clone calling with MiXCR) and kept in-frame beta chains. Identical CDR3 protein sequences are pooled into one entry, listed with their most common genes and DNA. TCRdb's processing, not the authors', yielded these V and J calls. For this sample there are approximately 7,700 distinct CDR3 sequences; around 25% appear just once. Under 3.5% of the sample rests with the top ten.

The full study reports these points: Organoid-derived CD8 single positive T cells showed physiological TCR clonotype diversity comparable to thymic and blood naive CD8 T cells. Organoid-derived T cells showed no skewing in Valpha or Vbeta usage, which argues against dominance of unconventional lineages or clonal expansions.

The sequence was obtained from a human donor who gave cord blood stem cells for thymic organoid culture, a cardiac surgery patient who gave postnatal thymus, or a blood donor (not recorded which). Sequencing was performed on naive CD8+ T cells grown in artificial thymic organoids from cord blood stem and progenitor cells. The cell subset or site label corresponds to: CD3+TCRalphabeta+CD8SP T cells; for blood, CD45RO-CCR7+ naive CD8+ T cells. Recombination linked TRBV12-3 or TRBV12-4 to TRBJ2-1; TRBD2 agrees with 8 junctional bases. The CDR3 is CASSLDGRDEQFF. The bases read TGTGCCAGCAGTCTAGACGGGAGGGATGAGCAGTTCTTC.